This T cell receptor beta chain was observed in a study of vaccination and CD4 T cells after COVID-19. As regards this clonotype: Antigen unknown.

Indicated treatment: approximately 9-day PBMC culture with coronavirus spike peptide pools or control peptides (ViraFEST assay). V was shortened by 3 bases and J by 0 bases, with 14 bases between the two germline ends. Germline V gene data show CDR1 as SEHNR and CDR2 as FQNEAQ (reference sequence). There are 16 residues in the CDR3. Cultured CD4+ T cell DNA was sequenced using the Oncomine TCR Beta short-read assay. TCRdb analysed the PCR reads with MiXCR anew, one entry per CDR3 protein. The table includes about 11,000 distinct CDR3 sequences, less than 65% detected once. This receptor was obtained from a human donor who had recovered from COVID-19. V usage is TRBV7-9 and J usage is TRBJ1-2; D is perhaps TRBD1 (5 bases). Source: CD4+ T cells from blood, cultured in vitro, taken before SARS-CoV-2 vaccination. CDR3 in amino acids: CASSFRQGGTNYGYTF. Here the CDR3 DNA reads TGTGCCAGCAGCTTTCGCCAGGGTGGTACTAACTATGGCTACACCTTC. Full variable domain (rest looked up from reference TRBV7-9 and TRBJ1-2): DTGVSQNPRHKITKRGQNVTFRCDPISEHNRLYWYRQTLGQGPEFLTYFQNEAQLEKSRLLSDRFSAERPKGSFSTLEIQRTEQGDSAMYLCASSFRQGGTNYGYTFGSGTRLTVV.